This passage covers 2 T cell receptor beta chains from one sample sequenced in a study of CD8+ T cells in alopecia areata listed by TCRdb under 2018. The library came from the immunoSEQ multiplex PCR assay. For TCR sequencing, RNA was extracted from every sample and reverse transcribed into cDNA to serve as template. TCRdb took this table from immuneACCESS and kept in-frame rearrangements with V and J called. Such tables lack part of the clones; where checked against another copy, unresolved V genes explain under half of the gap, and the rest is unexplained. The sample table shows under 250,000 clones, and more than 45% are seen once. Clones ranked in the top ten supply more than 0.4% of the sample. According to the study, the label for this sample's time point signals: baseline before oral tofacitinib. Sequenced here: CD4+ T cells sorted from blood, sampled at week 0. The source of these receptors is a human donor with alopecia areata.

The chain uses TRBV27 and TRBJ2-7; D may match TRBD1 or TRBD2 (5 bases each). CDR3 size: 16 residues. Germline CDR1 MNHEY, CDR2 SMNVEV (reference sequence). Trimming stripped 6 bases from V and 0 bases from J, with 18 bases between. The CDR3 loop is CASRTVWYGDSYEQYF. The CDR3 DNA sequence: TGTGCCAGCAGGACAGTTTGGTACGGGGACTCCTACGAGCAGTACTTC.

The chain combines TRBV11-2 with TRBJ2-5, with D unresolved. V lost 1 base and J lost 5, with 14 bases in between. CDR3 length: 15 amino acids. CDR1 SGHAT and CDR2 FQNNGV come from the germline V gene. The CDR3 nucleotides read TGTGCCAGCAGCTTAGCCTCTCGGGTTCGCGAGACCCAGTACTTC. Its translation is CASSLASRVRETQYF. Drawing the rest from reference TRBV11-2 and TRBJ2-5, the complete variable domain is EAGVAQSPRYKIIEKRQSVAFWCNPISGHATLYWYQQILGQGPKLLIQFQNNGVVDDSQLPKDRFSAERLKGVDSTLKIQPAKLEDSAVYLCASSLASRVRETQYFGPGTRLLVL.